This T cell receptor (beta chain) was identified during a study of molecular identifiers for immune sequencing clone quantification. Trimming removed 3 bases from V and 5 bases from J, with 13 bases in between. The CDR3 spans 14 residues. CDR1 and CDR2 (germline): MDHEN, SYDVKM. One entry per CDR3 protein, called by TCRdb with MiXCR from the PCR reads. The sample consists of about 640,000 distinct CDR3 sequences, 15% to 20% of them appearing once. Note on this clonotype: Antigen: not known.

General study points: Underestimation of highly expanded clone sizes could arise where identical TCR molecules share a barcode.

The chain links TRBV28 to TRBJ2-5, with D unclear. Sequences were obtained from naive CD8+ T cells from blood, with Jurkat cell RNA spiked in. Specified subset: FACS-sorted CD8+CD4-CCR7+CD45RA+ naive T cells. This TCR came from a human donor in good health. Some libraries in this study had Jurkat cell RNA spiked in. CDR3 loop: CASSFGWGMETQYF. CDR3 sequence (DNA): TGTGCCAGCAGTTTCGGTTGGGGAATGGAGACCCAGTACTTC.